This T cell receptor beta chain is drawn from a study of metastatic and nonmetastatic thyroid tumors. Study background: From malignant and benign thyroid patients, repertoires in blood and in tumor or nodule tissue were compared.

Study results and caveats: Malignant thyroid tumors reportedly exceeded benign nodules significantly in TCR beta diversity, with the difference appearing in blood and tumor.

Methods used by the authors: It was from CDR3 differences across clinicopathological groups that a distant-metastasis classifier for papillary thyroid cancer was built. MiXCR reprocessed the PCR reads for TCRdb. TCRdb assigned the V and J calls; the authors' analysis was not used. The sample consists of 8,500 to 13,000 clones, approximately 24% of them appearing once. This clone counts as medium-sized (0.01 to 0.1%). Its antigen is still unknown. Ahead of thyroid surgery, no patient had received treatment of any kind. The sample was tumor tissue. The TCR was taken from a female donor with papillary thyroid cancer or a benign thyroid nodule (not recorded which). Some clones in this sample may be carry-over from other donors' samples.

The CDR3 loop is CAWSVSPSEQYF. The DNA for the CDR3 is TGTGCCTGGAGTGTATCCCCCTCCGAGCAGTACTTC. V gene TRBV30 combines with J gene TRBJ2-7; the D is unclear. Germline-derived CDR1 and CDR2 are GTSNPN and SVGIG (reference sequence). This CDR3 is built from 12 residues. Deletions cut 0 bases from V and 6 bases from J, with 9 bases between.